The T cell receptor (beta chain) under discussion was sequenced for a study of CD8 T cells in Susac syndrome. Reverse transcription used roughly 0.45 to 1 ug RNA and random hexamers. TCRdb itself ran the immunoSEQ multiplex PCR reads through MiXCR, one entry per CDR3 protein. The sample holds approximately 80,000 distinct CDR3 sequences, less than 95% seen once. TCR beta sequencing was performed on blood CD8+ and CD4+ T cells. Comment on this clonotype: Its target is unknown.

General study points: In total CD8+ repertoires, sixteen Susac-specific public clones were found, and CD8+ TEMRA repertoires had about five.

The sequencing sample was made of CD8+ T cells from PBMCs. The sequence was collected from a human donor with Susac syndrome.

CDR3 in amino acids: CASTSPRGQYF. The CDR3 bases are TGTGCCAGCACCTCTCCTCGGGGGCAGTATTTT. This chain links TRBV3-1 with TRBJ2-3; possible D gene TRBD2, 5 bases. The CDR3 is 11 amino acids. The germline gives CDR1 LGHDT, CDR2 YNNKEL (reference sequence). Trimming stripped 7 bases from V and 11 bases from J, with 13 bases between.